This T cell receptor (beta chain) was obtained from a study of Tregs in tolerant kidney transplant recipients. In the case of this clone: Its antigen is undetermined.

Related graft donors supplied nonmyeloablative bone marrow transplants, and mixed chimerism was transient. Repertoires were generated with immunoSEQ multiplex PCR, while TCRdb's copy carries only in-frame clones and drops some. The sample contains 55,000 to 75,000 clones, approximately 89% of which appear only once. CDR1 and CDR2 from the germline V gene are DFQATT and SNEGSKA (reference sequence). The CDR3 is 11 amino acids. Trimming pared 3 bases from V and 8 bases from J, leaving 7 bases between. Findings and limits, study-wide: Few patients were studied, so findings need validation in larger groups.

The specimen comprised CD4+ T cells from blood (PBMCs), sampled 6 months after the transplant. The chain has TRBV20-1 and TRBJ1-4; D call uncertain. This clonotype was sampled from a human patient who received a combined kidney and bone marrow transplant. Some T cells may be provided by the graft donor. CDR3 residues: CSASIREKLFF. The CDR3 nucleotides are TGCAGTGCTAGTATCCGGGAAAAACTGTTTTTT.